This T cell receptor beta chain was sequenced for a study of T cell repertoires in cytomegalovirus infection. The wider study: HLA-B-restricted CMV epitopes that are well studied, plus recently identified HLA-C-restricted ones, were used by the study. Public TCR beta signatures marked donors with CMV infection and the matching HLA.

This clonotype was detected a few times. Its antigen is undetermined. The CDR3 runs 12 residues. CDR1 GTSNPN and CDR2 SVGIG come from the germline V gene (reference sequence). MiXCR, run by TCRdb on the reads, gives a single entry per CDR3 protein. The table lists about 700,000 distinct CDR3 sequences, around a third of them singletons. The chain joins TRBV30 to TRBJ1-5; a possible D gene is TRBD1 (6 bases). The receptor's source is a human donor in good health (CMV status not recorded). Some clones in this sample may be carry-over from other donors' samples. Here the sequenced sample was cultured PBMCs, taken from culture after CMV antigen stimulation. CDR3 residues: CAIGQSNQPQHF. DNA for the CDR3: TGTGCGATTGGACAGTCTAATCAGCCCCAGCATTTT.